The TCR beta chain under discussion was sequenced for a study of T-cell reconstitution after alpha-beta-depleted transplantation in children. There are many counts of this clonotype. The TCRbeta library incorporated unique molecular identifiers. Using its own MiXCR run on the PCR reads, TCRdb lists one record per CDR3 protein. The data hold around 250,000 distinct CDR3 sequences, with around 7.5% observed a single time. The germline V and J ends were trimmed by 3 bases and 4 bases, with 17 bases remaining between them. Germline V CDR1 and CDR2: SGHRS, YFSETQ. The CDR3 runs to 16 residues. Sequences were derived from PBMCs, mostly from graft donor cells, sampled 180 days after TCRalphabeta/CD19-depleted stem cell transplant. The TCR was taken from a male patient under 18 who had a stem cell transplant for acute lymphoblastic leukemia, so the T cells may come from the graft donor. This chain links TRBV5-1 with TRBJ2-4; D gene uncertain. CDR3 protein: CASSSMGWGRKNIQYF. DNA of the CDR3: TGCGCCAGCAGCTCGATGGGATGGGGAAGGAAAAACATTCAGTACTTC.